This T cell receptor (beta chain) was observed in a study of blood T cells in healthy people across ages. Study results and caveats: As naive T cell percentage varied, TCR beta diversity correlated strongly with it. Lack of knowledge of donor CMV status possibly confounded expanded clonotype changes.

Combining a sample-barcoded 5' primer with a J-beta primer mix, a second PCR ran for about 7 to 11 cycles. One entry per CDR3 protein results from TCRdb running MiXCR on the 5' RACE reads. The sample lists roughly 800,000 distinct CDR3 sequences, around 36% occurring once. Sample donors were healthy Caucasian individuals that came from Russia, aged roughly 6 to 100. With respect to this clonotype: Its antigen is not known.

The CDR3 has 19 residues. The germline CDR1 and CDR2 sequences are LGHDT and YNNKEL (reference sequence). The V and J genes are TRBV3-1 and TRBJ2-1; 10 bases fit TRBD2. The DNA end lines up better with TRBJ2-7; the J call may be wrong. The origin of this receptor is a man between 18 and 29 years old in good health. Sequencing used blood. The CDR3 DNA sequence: TGTGCCAGCAGCAATCTAGCGGGGGACACGTCGGGCTCCTACAATGAGCAGTACTTC. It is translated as CASSNLAGDTSGSYNEQYF.